This section outlines one T cell receptor beta chain sequence together with its context. Its cognate antigen is unknown. After removal of 4 bases from V and 2 bases from J, the junction contained 11 bases not matched to a gene. CDR1 is SGHAT, CDR2 FQDESV, per germline (reference sequence). The CDR3 extends over 19 amino acids. These data belong to a study of identical twins. General study points: Among beta out-of-frame sequences, excess sharing between twins appeared weaker.

Template switching introduced a universal primer site, and the cDNA bore unique molecular identifiers. MiXCR was run by TCRdb on the 5' RACE reads, yielding one entry per CDR3 protein. The sample contains under 300,000 distinct CDR3 sequences, 6.5% to 9.5% of which appear only once. The sample was also reused in another study, on yellow fever vaccine responses in identical twins.

The clonotype was recovered from a young woman in good health. The gene calls are TRBV11-1 and TRBJ2-2, with 12 positions matching TRBD2. Sequenced sample: CD8+ T cells sorted from blood. CDR3: CASSSALLAGGLNTGELFF. CDR3 nucleotide sequence: TGTGCCAGCAGCTCCGCCCTACTAGCGGGAGGACTTAACACCGGGGAGCTGTTTTTT.